Listed below are T cell receptor beta chains from one sample, sequenced in a study of T cell responses to AZD1222 COVID-19 vaccine. This table comes from immunoSEQ multiplex PCR, and its TCRdb copy is limited to in-frame clones, with some not included. The sample has approximately 170,000 clones; around 94% are singletons. This specimen consisted of peripheral blood, obtained 28 days after the second AZD1222 dose. All receptors come from an adult who received the AZD1222 COVID-19 vaccine. Each CDR3 is given with its conserved first and last residue. The order of the fields is clone size, V gene, D gene, J gene, CDR3 protein, CDR3 DNA. D genes are given only for firm matches. Clone size is given for some rows only: seen once, a few or many times, or a class if the clone is expanded.

>NA|TRBV27|NA|TRBJ1-2
CASSLGPRVYGYTF
TGTGCCAGCAGCTTAGGCCCCCGGGTCTATGGCTACACCTTC
>NA|TRBV7-2|NA|TRBJ1-4
CASSLAGGEKLFF
TGTGCCAGCAGCTTAGCGGGAGGTGAAAAACTGTTTTTT
>NA|TRBV11-2|NA|TRBJ2-2
CASSLDYNTGELFF
TGTGCCAGCAGCTTGGACTATAACACCGGGGAGCTGTTTTTT
>NA|TRBV30|TRBD2|TRBJ2-7
CAWTQGGYEQYF
TGTGCCTGGACGCAGGGAGGGTACGAGCAGTACTTC
>once|TRBV27|NA|TRBJ2-1
CASSLRGPLEPRRFF
TGTGCCAGCAGTTTAAGGGGCCCCCTAGAACCCCGCAGGTTCTTC
>NA|TRBV5-6|TRBD1|TRBJ2-7
CASSSGTVGDEQYF
TGTGCCAGCAGCTCCGGGACAGTGGGAGACGAGCAGTACTTC
>NA|TRBV27|NA|TRBJ2-3
CASSFFGTDTQYF
TGTGCCAGCAGTTTTTTTGGGACAGATACGCAGTATTTT
>once|TRBV6-5|TRBD2|TRBJ2-1
CASSIAGGQSNEQFF
TGTGCCAGCAGTATAGCGGGAGGGCAGAGCAATGAGCAGTTCTTC
>NA|TRBV5-1|NA|TRBJ2-7
CASRTRDAGSGHEQYF
TGCGCCAGCAGAACCCGGGACGCCGGGTCCGGCCACGAGCAGTACTTC
>NA|TRBV6-4|TRBD1|TRBJ1-5
CASSEQGGNQPQHF
TGTGCCAGCAGTGAGCAGGGGGGAAATCAGCCCCAGCATTTT
>NA|TRBV7-6|NA|TRBJ2-3
CASSLWPRGRSLSDTQYF
TGTGCCAGCAGCTTATGGCCCCGTGGCCGGTCCCTATCAGATACGCAGTATTTT
>NA|TRBV28|NA|TRBJ2-7
CTAGREQYF
TGTACCGCGGGGCGCGAGCAGTACTTC
>NA|TRBV19|NA|TRBJ1-5
CASTSSRDYRGQPQHF
TGTGCCAGTACCTCAAGCCGGGACTACCGTGGACAGCCCCAGCATTTT
>NA|TRBV18|TRBD1|TRBJ1-1
CASSPTTGAVNTEAFF
TGTGCCAGCTCTCCCACCACAGGGGCGGTGAACACTGAAGCTTTCTTT
>NA|TRBV20-1|NA|TRBJ2-1
CSARRNEQFF
TGCAGTGCTAGAAGGAATGAGCAGTTCTTC
>once|TRBV9|NA|TRBJ1-1
CASSPGGGLNTEAFF
TGTGCCAGCAGCCCCGGGGGGGGGCTTAACACTGAAGCTTTCTTT
>NA|TRBV11-2|TRBD2|TRBJ2-3
CASDWGGRATDTQYF
TGTGCCAGCGATTGGGGGGGGAGGGCCACAGATACGCAGTATTTT
>NA|TRBV7-2|NA|TRBJ2-7
CASSHGTAGEQYF
TGTGCCAGCAGCCACGGAACCGCAGGGGAGCAGTACTTC
>NA|TRBV18|NA|TRBJ2-7
CASSPGLETYEQYF
TGTGCCAGCTCACCTGGGCTAGAAACCTACGAGCAGTACTTC
>NA|TRBV6-5|NA|TRBJ1-2
CASSYGPAFNMDGYTF
TGTGCCAGCAGTTACGGGCCCGCTTTTAACATGGATGGCTACACCTTC
>NA|TRBV7-2|TRBD2|TRBJ2-7
CASSSGTSSRQYF
TGTGCCAGCAGTTCCGGGACTAGTAGCAGGCAGTACTTC
>NA|TRBV30|NA|TRBJ2-7
CAWSVDPLVKRAPDVSYEQYF
TGTGCCTGGAGTGTAGATCCTCTGGTCAAACGGGCGCCGGACGTCTCCTACGAGCAGTACTTC
>NA|TRBV14|TRBD2|TRBJ2-1
CASSPPWTSGRAASEQFF
TGTGCCAGCAGCCCCCCGTGGACTAGCGGGAGGGCCGCAAGTGAGCAGTTCTTC
>few|TRBV6-5|TRBD1|TRBJ1-5
CASNPTGSNQPQHF
TGTGCCAGCAATCCGACAGGGAGCAATCAGCCCCAGCATTTT
>NA|TRBV28|TRBD2|TRBJ2-5
CASSLFWLAGQETQYF
TGTGCCAGCAGTTTATTTTGGTTAGCGGGCCAAGAGACCCAGTACTTC
>NA|TRBV4-1|NA|TRBJ1-2
CASSGGPTPNYGYTF
TGCGCCAGCAGCGGTGGGCCGACACCAAACTATGGCTACACCTTC
>NA|TRBV15|NA|TRBJ2-1
CATSSLVRSDEQFF
TGTGCCACCAGCAGCTTGGTAAGAAGCGATGAGCAGTTCTTC
>NA|TRBV28|NA|TRBJ1-1
CASSPFQGLRNTEAFF
TGTGCCAGCAGCCCATTCCAGGGATTAAGGAACACTGAAGCTTTCTTT
>NA|TRBV27|NA|TRBJ2-2
CASTLTPANTGELFF
TGTGCCAGCACCTTGACGCCCGCGAACACCGGGGAGCTGTTTTTT
>NA|TRBV4-3|NA|TRBJ1-5
CASSQAIRTETSNQPQHF
TGCGCCAGCAGCCAAGCAATTCGGACGGAGACTAGCAATCAGCCCCAGCATTTT
>NA|TRBV24-1|NA|TRBJ2-7
CATSDPRSVRYEQYF
TGTGCCACCAGTGACCCCCGCTCAGTTCGGTACGAGCAGTACTTC
>NA|TRBV3-1/TRBV3-2|NA|TRBJ2-1
CASRPTRGPKVF
TGTGCCAGCAGACCCACACGGGGACCAAAGGTCTTC
>NA|TRBV5-1|TRBD1|TRBJ1-6
CASSLGTDNSPLHF
TGCGCCAGCAGCCTAGGGACAGATAATTCACCCCTCCACTTT
>NA|TRBV19|TRBD2|TRBJ2-7
CASSTPTSGGYEQYF
TGTGCCAGTAGTACCCCCACTAGCGGAGGCTACGAGCAGTACTTC
>few|TRBV6-2/TRBV6-3|NA|TRBJ2-1
CASSALINEQFF
TGTGCCAGCAGTGCCCTCATCAATGAGCAGTTCTTC